This T cell receptor beta chain derives from a study of T cells in Graves' hyperthyroidism and ophthalmopathy (dated by TCRdb to about 2019). For the study in its entirety: Peripheral blood was sampled at the time of initial diagnosis, prior to any treatment. To identify distinguishing TCR V-J signatures, a discovery cohort of about 95 patients was used, comprising 43 with Graves' ophthalmopathy and around 60 with stable Graves' hyperthyroidism. Prospective prediction of ophthalmopathy was tested in an independent validation cohort consisting of some 19 hyperthyroidism patients and approximately 16 patients who later progressed to ophthalmopathy. The 75 to 100 discovery patients were divided at random into training and test sets in a 7:3 ratio. In roughly six Graves' hyperthyroidism patients, the study also compared T-cell repertoires from thyroid tissue with T-cell repertoires from blood. After sampling, hyperthyroidism patients received methimazole starting at 30 mg daily, and ophthalmopathy patients received high-dose intravenous methylprednisolone. The paper reports TCR Vbeta CDR3 sequencing of some 140 peripheral blood samples: around 45 ophthalmopathy, 70 to 85 hyperthyroidism and 17 progressor patients.

General study outcomes and caveats: Sample size was not statistically predetermined, and investigators were not blinded to group allocation. During validation, the model predicted progression to ophthalmopathy a median of about 6.3 months ahead of onset, with more than 60% sensitivity and 72.22% specificity. Most expanded thyroid clonotypes (frequency above 0.001) were also detected in blood, suggesting blood repertoires may reflect thyroid immune responses. A 13 V-J signature model separated ophthalmopathy from stable hyperthyroidism, with approximately 87% sensitivity and roughly 81% specificity in cross-validation and 80%/75% in testing.

The germline V gene specifies SGHTA as CDR1 and FQGTGA as CDR2. Relative to germline, V is missing 5 bases and J is missing 6 bases, with 6 bases of the junction outside any gene match. Measured from the cysteine to the phenylalanine, the CDR3 is 13 residues long. Of all the DNA, just the CDR3 is kept, 39 bases in frame from base 1. TCR beta CDR3 regions were amplified from RNA transcripts. The TCR CDR3 was subjected to a first round of RT-PCR using the HTBI primer set and the Qiagen OneStep RT-PCR kit. Libraries were constructed in a second round of multiplex PCR, after which size selection and purification were carried out. Paired-end sequencing of the libraries was performed with 100 bp reads on an Illumina HiSeq2000. Turning to the authors' computational methods: SOAPnuke was used to process the raw data, with reads discarded if the reads contained adapters or uncalled bases, had a mean Phred below 15, or lacked an exact constant-primer or identifier match. COPE v1.2.5 was used to merge the high-quality paired reads, and each unique nucleotide sequence was defined as a clonotype. Clonotypes were aligned to IMGT TRBV, TRBD and TRBJ reference segments using MiTCR v1.1. The analysis was restricted to V-J combinations with a frequency above 0.0001, which together covered just over 99% of the repertoires. The TCS score was defined as the ratio of F50 (clonal expansion) to E x V (chaos), calculated using BLOSUM62-based TCRdist between CDR3 peptides within each V-J. Welch's t-statistics and random forest reduced just over 500 V-J features to 10 to 15, which were used in a naive Bayes classifier (R e1071). The public reads were quality trimmed at Q25 with fastp and then assembled into clones with MiXCR by TCRdb, keeping productive beta chains. Rows with one shared CDR3 protein collapse into an entry with the most common genes and DNA. These V and J calls derive from TCRdb rather than the authors' analysis. For this sample there are around 350,000 distinct CDR3 sequences; about a fifth appear just once. Approximately 4% of the sample goes to the ten largest clones.

Stable Graves' hyperthyroidism was defined as no progression to ophthalmopathy during 18 months of follow-up. Hyperthyroidism patients were aged 18 to 65 years and newly diagnosed, with disease duration of less than 2 months. Any patient with an uncontrolled infection, another autoimmune disease, pregnancy or lactation was excluded. Diagnoses were established on the basis of clinical symptoms, serum thyroxine and TRAb, thyroid ultrasound, and orbital computed tomography. Ficoll-Paque density gradient centrifugation was used to isolate PBMCs from approximately 10 ml of fresh peripheral blood. Trizol reagent was used to extract total RNA, and RNA quality was then checked on an Agilent 2100 Bioanalyzer. Regarding this clonotype: This receptor's antigen is unknown. One base away there is no much larger clone; base qualities are not given.

Specimen: blood. The chain employs TRBV7-3 and TRBJ1-2; 7 bases in the middle match TRBD1. The origin of this receptor is a woman aged 18-29 years with Graves' hyperthyroidism. Read as DNA, the sequence is TGTGCCAGCAGCGTATACAGGGGAGATGGCTACACCTTC. This translates into CASSVYRGDGYTF.